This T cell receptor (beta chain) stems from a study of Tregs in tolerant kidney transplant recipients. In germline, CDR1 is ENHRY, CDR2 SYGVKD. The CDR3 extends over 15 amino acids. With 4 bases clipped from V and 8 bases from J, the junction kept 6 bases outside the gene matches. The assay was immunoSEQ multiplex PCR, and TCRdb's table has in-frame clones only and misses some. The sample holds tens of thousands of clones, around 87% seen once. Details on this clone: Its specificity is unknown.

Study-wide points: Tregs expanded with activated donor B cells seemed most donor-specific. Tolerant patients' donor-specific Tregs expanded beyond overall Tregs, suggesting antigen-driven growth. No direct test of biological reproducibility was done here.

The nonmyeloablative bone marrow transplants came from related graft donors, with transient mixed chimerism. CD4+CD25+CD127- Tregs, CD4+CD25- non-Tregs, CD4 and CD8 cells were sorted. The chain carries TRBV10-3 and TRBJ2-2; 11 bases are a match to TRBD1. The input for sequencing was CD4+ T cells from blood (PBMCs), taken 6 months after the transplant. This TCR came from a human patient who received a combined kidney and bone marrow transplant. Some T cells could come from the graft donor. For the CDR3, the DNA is TGTGCCATCAGTGGGACAGGGGGCTACGCAGGGGAGCTGTTTTTT. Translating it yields CAISGTGGYAGELFF.